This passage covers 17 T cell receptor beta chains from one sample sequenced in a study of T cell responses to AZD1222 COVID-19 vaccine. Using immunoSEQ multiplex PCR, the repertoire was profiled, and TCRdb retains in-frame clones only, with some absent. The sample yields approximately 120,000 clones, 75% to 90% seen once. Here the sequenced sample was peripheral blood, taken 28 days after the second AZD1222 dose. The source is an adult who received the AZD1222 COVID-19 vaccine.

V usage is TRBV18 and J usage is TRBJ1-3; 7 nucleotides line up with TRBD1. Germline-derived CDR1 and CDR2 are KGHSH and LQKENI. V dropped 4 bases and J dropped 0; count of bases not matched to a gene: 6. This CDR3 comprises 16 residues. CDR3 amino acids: CASSLDAGGSGNTIYF. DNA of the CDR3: TGTGCCAGCTCACTTGACGCAGGGGGCTCTGGAAACACCATATATTTT. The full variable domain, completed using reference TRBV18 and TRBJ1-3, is NAGVMQNPRHLVRRRGQEARLRCSPMKGHSHVYWYRQLPEEGLKFMVYLQKENIIDESGMPKERFSAEFPKEGPSILRIQQVVRGDSAAYFCASSLDAGGSGNTIYFGEGSWLTVV.

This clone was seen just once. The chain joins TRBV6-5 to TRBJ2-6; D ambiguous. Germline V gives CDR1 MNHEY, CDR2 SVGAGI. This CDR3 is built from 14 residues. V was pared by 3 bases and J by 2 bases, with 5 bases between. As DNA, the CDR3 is TGTGCCAGCAGTTATATCCCTGGGGCCAACGTCCTGACTTTC. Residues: CASSYIPGANVLTF.

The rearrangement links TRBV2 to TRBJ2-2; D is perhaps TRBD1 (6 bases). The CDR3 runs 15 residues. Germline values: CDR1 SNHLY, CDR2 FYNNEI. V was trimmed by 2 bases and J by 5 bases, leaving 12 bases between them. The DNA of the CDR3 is TGTGCCAGCAGTGAAAGTGGGGGCTGGACCGGGGAGCTGTTTTTT. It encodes CASSESGGWTGELFF.

The DNA of the CDR3 is TGCGCCAGCGGACCGGGACAGTTTAACTATGGCTACACCTTC. It is translated as CASGPGQFNYGYTF. The chain uses TRBV5-1 and TRBJ1-2; 7 bases agree with TRBD1. Germline V gene lookup returns CDR1 SGHRS and CDR2 YFSETQ. V lost 7 bases, J lost 1 base, and 7 bases stayed unmatched. This CDR3 has 14 amino acids.

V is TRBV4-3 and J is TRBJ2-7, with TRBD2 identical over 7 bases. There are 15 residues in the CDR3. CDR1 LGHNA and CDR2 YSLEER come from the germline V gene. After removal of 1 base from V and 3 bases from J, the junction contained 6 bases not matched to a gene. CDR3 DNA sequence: TGCGCCAGCAGCCAAGGGGTTAGCGGGCTCTACGAGCAGTACTTC. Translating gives CASSQGVSGLYEQYF.

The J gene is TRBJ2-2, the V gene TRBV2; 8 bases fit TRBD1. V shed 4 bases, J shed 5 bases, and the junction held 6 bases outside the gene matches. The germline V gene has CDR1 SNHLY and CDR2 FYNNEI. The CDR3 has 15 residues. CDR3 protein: CASSVGTGRTGELFF. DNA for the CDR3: TGTGCCAGCAGTGTCGGGACAGGCCGAACCGGGGAGCTGTTTTTT.

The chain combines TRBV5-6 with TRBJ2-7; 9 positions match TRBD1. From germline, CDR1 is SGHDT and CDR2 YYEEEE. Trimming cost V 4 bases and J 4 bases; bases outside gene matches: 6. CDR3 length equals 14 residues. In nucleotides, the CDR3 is TGTGCCAGCAGCGTAGGACAGGGGAGGTACGAGCAGTACTTC. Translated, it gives CASSVGQGRYEQYF.

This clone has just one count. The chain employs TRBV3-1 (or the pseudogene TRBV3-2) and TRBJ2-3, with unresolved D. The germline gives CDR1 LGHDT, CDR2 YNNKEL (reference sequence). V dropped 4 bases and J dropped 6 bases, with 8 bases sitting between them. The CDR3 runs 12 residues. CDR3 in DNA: TGTGCCAGCAGCCCTCTATCCGATACGCAGTATTTT. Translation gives CASSPLSDTQYF.

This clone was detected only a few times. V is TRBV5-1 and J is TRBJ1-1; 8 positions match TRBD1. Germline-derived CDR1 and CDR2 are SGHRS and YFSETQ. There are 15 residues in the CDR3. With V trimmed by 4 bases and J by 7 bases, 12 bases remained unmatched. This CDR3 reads CASSRGGQGEFEAFF. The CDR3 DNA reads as TGCGCCAGCAGCCGTGGAGGACAGGGTGAATTTGAAGCTTTCTTT.

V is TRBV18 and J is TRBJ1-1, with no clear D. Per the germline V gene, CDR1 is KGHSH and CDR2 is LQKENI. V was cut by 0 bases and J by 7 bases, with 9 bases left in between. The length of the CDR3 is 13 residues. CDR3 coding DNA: TGTGCCAGCTCACCACCAGGGAAGATTGAAGCTTTCTTT. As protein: CASSPPGKIEAFF.

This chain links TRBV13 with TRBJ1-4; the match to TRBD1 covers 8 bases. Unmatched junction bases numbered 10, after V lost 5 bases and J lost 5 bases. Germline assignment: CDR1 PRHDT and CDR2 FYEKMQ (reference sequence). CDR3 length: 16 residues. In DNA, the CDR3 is TGTGCCAGCAGCATGGCACGACAGGGGCACAATGAAAAACTGTTTTTT. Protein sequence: CASSMARQGHNEKLFF.

CDR3 amino acids: CASSSFVWNTEAFF. DNA of the CDR3: TGTGCCAGCAGCTCGTTTGTTTGGAACACTGAAGCTTTCTTT. This chain uses TRBV5-6 with TRBJ1-1; D ambiguous. The length of the CDR3 is 14 residues. The germline V gene encodes CDR1 SGHDT and CDR2 YYEEEE. V gave up 3 bases and J gave up 1 base, with 10 bases separating them.

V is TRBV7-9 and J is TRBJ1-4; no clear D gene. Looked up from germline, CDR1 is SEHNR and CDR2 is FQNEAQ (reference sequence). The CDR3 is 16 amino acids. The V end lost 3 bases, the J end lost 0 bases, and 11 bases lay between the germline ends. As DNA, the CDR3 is TGTGCCAGCAGCTTGAATACGGAAGCAACTAATGAAAAACTGTTTTTT. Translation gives CASSLNTEATNEKLFF.

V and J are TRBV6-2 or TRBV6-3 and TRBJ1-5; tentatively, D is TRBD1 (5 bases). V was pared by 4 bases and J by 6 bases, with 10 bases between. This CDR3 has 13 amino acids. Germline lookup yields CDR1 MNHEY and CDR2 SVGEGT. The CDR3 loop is CASSSDSGQPQHF. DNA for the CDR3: TGTGCCAGCAGTTCCGACAGCGGTCAGCCCCAGCATTTT.

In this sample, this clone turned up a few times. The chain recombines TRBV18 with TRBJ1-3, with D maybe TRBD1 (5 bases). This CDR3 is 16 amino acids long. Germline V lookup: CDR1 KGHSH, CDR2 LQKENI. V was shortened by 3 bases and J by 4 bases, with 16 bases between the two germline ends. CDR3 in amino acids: CASSPTAGTKGNTIYF. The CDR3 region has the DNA TGTGCCAGCTCACCGACGGCGGGGACGAAGGGAAACACCATATATTTT.

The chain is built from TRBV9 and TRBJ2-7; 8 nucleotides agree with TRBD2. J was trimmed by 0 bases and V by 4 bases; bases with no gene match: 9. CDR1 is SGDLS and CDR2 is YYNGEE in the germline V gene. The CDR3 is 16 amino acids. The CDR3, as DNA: TGTGCCAGCAGCCCCCGGGCTAGCGGGTCCTCCTACGAGCAGTACTTC. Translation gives CASSPRASGSSYEQYF.

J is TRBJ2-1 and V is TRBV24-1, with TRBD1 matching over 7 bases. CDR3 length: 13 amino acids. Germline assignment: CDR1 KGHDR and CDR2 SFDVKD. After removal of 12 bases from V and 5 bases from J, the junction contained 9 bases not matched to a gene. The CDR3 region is CASRDRANNEQFF. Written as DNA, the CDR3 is TGTGCCTCAAGGGACAGAGCAAACAATGAGCAGTTCTTC.